This entry is about one T cell receptor beta chain. Antigen unknown. Germline-derived CDR1 and CDR2 are GTSNPN and SVGIG (reference sequence). The CDR3 has 14 amino acids. V lost 4 bases, J lost 4 bases, and 16 bases lay in between. This entry is derived from a study of OX40 agonist ivuxolimab in advanced cancers. Study-level information: Prior anti-PD-1, anti-PD-L1 or anti-CTLA-4 therapy was allowed; roughly 40% had some. Partial responses were recorded for three patients, including one with hepatocellular carcinoma and two with cutaneous melanoma.

Using immunoSEQ multiplex PCR, the repertoire was profiled, and TCRdb retains in-frame clones only, with some absent. The sample records roughly 70,000 clones, about 85% being singletons. Study-wide points: Compared with CD4+, CD8+ T cells on average had more expanded clones. Some patients without response likewise showed low normalized clonal expansion.

The V gene is TRBV30, the J gene TRBJ1-2; tentatively, D is TRBD1 (6 bases). The receptor was derived from an adult with an advanced solid tumor such as melanoma, head and neck, liver or kidney cancer. Sequencing was performed on CD4+ or CD8+ T cells sorted from blood, taken in a trial of the OX40 agonist ivuxolimab. This CDR3 is CAWKIQTGSYGYTF. CDR3 coding DNA: TGTGCCTGGAAGATCCAAACAGGGAGCTATGGCTACACCTTC.